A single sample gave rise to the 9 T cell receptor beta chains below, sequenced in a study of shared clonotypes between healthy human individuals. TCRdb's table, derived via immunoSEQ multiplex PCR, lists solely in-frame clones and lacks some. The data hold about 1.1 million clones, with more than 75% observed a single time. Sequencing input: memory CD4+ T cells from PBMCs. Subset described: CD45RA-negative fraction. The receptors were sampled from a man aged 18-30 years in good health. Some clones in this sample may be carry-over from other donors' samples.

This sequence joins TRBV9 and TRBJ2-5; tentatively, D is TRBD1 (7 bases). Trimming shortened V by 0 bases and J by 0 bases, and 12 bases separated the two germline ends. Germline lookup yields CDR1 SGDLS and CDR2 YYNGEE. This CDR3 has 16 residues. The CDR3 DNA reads TGTGCCAGCAGCGTAGGCGGGACAGCGTACCAAGAGACCCAGTACTTC. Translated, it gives CASSVGGTAYQETQYF.

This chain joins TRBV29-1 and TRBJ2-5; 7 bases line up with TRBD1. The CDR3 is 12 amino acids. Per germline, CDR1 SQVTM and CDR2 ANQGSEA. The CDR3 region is CCATGNQETQYF. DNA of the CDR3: TGCTGTGCGACAGGGAACCAAGAGACCCAGTACTTC.

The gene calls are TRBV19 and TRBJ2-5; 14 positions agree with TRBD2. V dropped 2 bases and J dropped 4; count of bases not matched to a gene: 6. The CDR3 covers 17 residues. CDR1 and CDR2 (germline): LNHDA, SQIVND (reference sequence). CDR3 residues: CASSIPGLAGARETQYF. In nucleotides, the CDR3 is TGTGCCAGTAGTATACCGGGACTAGCGGGAGCGAGAGAGACCCAGTACTTC.

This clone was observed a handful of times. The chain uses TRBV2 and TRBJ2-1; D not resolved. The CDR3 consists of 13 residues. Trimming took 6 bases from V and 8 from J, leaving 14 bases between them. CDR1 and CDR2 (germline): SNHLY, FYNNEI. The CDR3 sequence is CASSGDLMDEQFF. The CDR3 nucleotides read TGTGCCAGCAGCGGAGACCTTATGGATGAGCAGTTCTTC.

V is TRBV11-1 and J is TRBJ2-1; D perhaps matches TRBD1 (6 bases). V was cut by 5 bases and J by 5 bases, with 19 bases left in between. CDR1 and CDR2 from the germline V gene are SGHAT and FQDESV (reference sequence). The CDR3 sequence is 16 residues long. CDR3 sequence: CASSPRGPDPNNEQFF. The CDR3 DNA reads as TGTGCCAGCAGCCCCAGGGGCCCGGACCCTAACAATGAGCAGTTCTTC.

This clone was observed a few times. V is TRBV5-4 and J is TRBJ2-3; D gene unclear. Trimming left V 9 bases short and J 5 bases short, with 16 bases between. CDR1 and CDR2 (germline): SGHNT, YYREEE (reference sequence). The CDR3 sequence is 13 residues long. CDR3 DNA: TGTGCCAACCACGACCAGTATGGAGATACGCAGTATTTT. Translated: CANHDQYGDTQYF.

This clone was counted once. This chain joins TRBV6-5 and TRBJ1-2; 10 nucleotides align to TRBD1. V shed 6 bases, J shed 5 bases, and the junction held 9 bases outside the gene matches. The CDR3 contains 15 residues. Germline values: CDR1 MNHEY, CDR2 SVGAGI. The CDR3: CASRTRTGGSYGYTF. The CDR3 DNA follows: TGTGCCAGCAGAACGAGGACAGGGGGATCATATGGCTACACCTTC.

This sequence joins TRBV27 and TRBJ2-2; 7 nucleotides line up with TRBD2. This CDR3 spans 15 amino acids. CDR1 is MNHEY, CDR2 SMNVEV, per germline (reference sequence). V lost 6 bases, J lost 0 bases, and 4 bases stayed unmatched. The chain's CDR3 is CASRLSGTNTGELFF. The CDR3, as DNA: TGTGCCAGCAGACTCAGCGGGACGAACACCGGGGAGCTGTTTTTT.

The CDR3: CSVAGYHSGNTIYF. In DNA form, the CDR3 reads TGCAGCGTTGCAGGGTACCACTCTGGAAACACCATATATTTT. The V gene is TRBV29-1, the J gene TRBJ1-3; possibly TRBD1 for D (5 bases). Germline V gives CDR1 SQVTM, CDR2 ANQGSEA. V dropped 4 bases and J dropped 0 bases, with 10 bases sitting between them. The CDR3 contains 14 residues.